This T cell receptor beta chain was captured by sequencing in a study of T-cell reconstitution after alpha-beta-depleted transplantation in children. Overall study findings and caveats: A year post-transplant, T-cell counts and diversity derived mostly from newly produced T cells. Expanded graft clones numbering several hundred reportedly gave rise to alpha-beta T cells about two months after transplant.

Preparing the TCRbeta library involved the use of unique molecular identifiers. TCRdb analysed the PCR reads with MiXCR anew, one entry per CDR3 protein. The table shows hundreds of thousands of distinct CDR3 sequences, with approximately 10% occurring only once. On this clonotype: Antigen: not known.

Germline V gene data show CDR1 as MNHEY and CDR2 as SMNVEV (reference sequence). Trimming left V 3 bases short and J 3 bases short, with 12 bases between. This CDR3 comprises 14 residues. This sample comprised PBMCs, obtained before TCRalphabeta/CD19-depleted stem cell transplant. This chain connects TRBV27 to TRBJ2-7; possible D gene TRBD1, 6 bases. This TCR came from a child aged 2-9 years with inherited bone marrow failure, due to receive a stem cell transplant. The CDR3 coding sequence is TGTGCCAGCAGTTTTGGGGGCTCGGACTACGAGCAGTACTTC. It encodes CASSFGGSDYEQYF.